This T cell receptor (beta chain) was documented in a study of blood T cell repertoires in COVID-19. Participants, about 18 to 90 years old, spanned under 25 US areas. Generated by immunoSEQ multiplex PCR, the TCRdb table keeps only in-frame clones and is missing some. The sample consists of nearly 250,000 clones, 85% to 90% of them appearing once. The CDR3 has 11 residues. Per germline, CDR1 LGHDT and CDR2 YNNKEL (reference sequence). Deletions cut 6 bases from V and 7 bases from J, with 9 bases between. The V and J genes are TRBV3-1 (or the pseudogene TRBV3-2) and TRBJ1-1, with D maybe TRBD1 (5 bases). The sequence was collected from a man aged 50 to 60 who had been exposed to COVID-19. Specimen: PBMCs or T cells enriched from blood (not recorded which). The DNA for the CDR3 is TGTGCCAGCAGGGGGCCCGGTGAAGCTTTCTTT. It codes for CASRGPGEAFF.